This T cell receptor beta chain was sequenced during a study of cytomegalovirus exposure and HLA in healthy donors. Overall study context: In an early release, HLA-typed donors contributed tens of millions of unique TCR sequences. Study-level results: Roughly even sequencing depth across donors was the assumption behind the presence/absence analyses.

As for the donors, each was a healthy bone marrow donor. PCR employed 60 Vbeta and 13 Jbeta primers. Assay used: immunoSEQ multiplex PCR; TCRdb lists only in-frame clones, some missing. This table holds 190,000 or so clones, about four fifths found once. To note about this clone: Its antigen is as yet unknown.

The CDR3 is made up of 16 amino acids. Germline CDR1 reads SGDLS; CDR2 reads YYNGEE. V lost 0 bases and J 10 bases, leaving 17 bases between the germline ends. The clonotype was recovered from a boy between 2 and 15 years old in good health and CMV-seronegative. The J gene is TRBJ1-6, the V gene TRBV9, with D possibly TRBD1 on 5 matching bases. Sequenced input: PBMCs. The CDR3 loop is CASSVEGSGLISPLHF. In DNA form, the CDR3 reads TGTGCCAGCAGCGTAGAGGGTTCAGGGCTCATCTCACCCCTCCACTTT. The complete variable domain, with remaining parts taken from reference TRBV9 and TRBJ1-6, reads DSGVTQTPKHLITATGQRVTLRCSPRSGDLSVYWYQQSLDQGLQFLIQYYNGEERAKGNILERFSAQQFPDLHSELNLSSLELGDSALYFCASSVEGSGLISPLHFGNGTRLTVT.